This TCR beta chain was captured by sequencing in a study of T cells in Graves' hyperthyroidism and ophthalmopathy. About the study: Initial diagnosis, before any treatment, was when peripheral blood was collected. General study findings and limits: Most clonotypes expanded in the thyroid (above 0.001) were also present in blood. Separating ophthalmopathy from stable hyperthyroidism was achieved by a 13 V-J model.

The CDR3 contains 14 residues. V gave up 5 bases and J gave up 3 bases; unmatched junction bases: 4. Germline loops: CDR1 DFQATT, CDR2 SNEGSKA (reference sequence). Points on this clonotype: What it binds is unknown.

Researchers amplified the TCR beta CDR3 regions from RNA transcripts. The HTBI primer set served for first-round RT-PCR of the TCR CDR3. TCRdb ran MiXCR on the multiplex PCR reads and lists one entry per CDR3 protein. Seen here are about 55,000 distinct CDR3 sequences, around 53% observed once, and the top ten hold roughly 3.3%. From 10 ml of fresh peripheral blood, PBMCs were isolated. The TCR originated in a woman between 55 and 75 years old with Graves' ophthalmopathy. Sequenced sample: blood. V is TRBV20-1 and J is TRBJ2-7; 13 bases are shared with TRBD2. The CDR3 loop reads CSALGTSGIYEQYF. Written as DNA, the CDR3 is TGCAGTGCTCTCGGGACTAGCGGGATCTACGAGCAGTACTTC.